The T cell receptor (beta chain) described here comes from a study of T cells in Graves' hyperthyroidism and ophthalmopathy. At least ten counts were recorded for this clonotype. Its antigen remains unknown. RNA transcripts yielded amplified TCR beta CDR3 regions. An initial round of RT-PCR targeting the TCR CDR3 relied on the HTBI primer set. TCRdb used MiXCR to reprocess the multiplex PCR reads, holding one entry per CDR3 protein. The data show around 300,000 distinct CDR3 sequences, with roughly an eighth seen just once and 34% held by the top ten. Regarding the study as a whole: Median prediction lead before ophthalmopathy onset was 6.5 months with the model.

Using around 10 ml of fresh peripheral blood, PBMCs were prepared. The sequence was obtained from a woman aged 40-49 years with Graves' ophthalmopathy. Material for sequencing was blood.

CDR3 protein: CASRTTTAYGELFF. In DNA form, the CDR3 reads TGTGCCAGCAGAACGACGACCGCCTACGGGGAGCTGTTTTTT. The V call is TRBV12-3 or TRBV12-4, the J call TRBJ2-2; D unclear. The CDR3 spans 14 residues. Trimming took off 6 bases at V and 7 bases at J, with 15 bases between the two ends.